Listed here are 4 T cell receptor beta chains from one sample, sequenced in a study of regulatory T cells in long-lasting Graves disease. The time point here: persistent/refractory GD, antithyroid drugs over 5 years with positive TRAb. PBMC RNA was the source of the TCR library. Libraries of TCR beta came from iRepertoire HTBI primers plus Arm-PCR of CDR3 regions. TCRdb recomputed calls from the multiplex PCR reads with MiXCR, one row per CDR3 protein. This sample carries roughly 400,000 distinct CDR3 sequences, around 20% of them seen once, and the ten largest clones take 20% to 25%. This specimen consisted of peripheral blood mononuclear cells (PBMCs), obtained when the disease was refractory, from a patient treated with antithyroid drugs. The receptors derive from a female donor with Graves disease.

The chain uses TRBV9 and TRBJ2-7; D is tentatively TRBD1 or TRBD2 (5 bases each). The CDR3 consists of 17 residues. The V end was cut by 3 bases, the J end by 5 bases, with 24 bases between. CDR1 is SGDLS and CDR2 is YYNGEE in the germline V gene. CDR3 sequence reads: CASSGGGPGTKNNEQYF. The CDR3 DNA is TGTGCCAGCAGCGGAGGCGGTCCGGGGACCAAGAACAACGAGCAGTACTTC.

The table lists this clonotype with many counts. The rearrangement uses TRBV24-1 and TRBJ1-2; D is ambiguous. Germline V gene lookup returns CDR1 KGHDR and CDR2 SFDVKD. This CDR3 region has 11 residues. Deletions cut 3 bases from V and 7 bases from J, with 5 bases between. The CDR3 bases are TGTGCCACCAGTGATGGTTCTGGCTACACCTTC. Translating gives CATSDGSGYTF.

The sample holds a few counts of this clonotype. The rearrangement links TRBV6-2 or TRBV6-3 to TRBJ1-6; the D gene is possibly TRBD1 (5 bases). Trimming took 0 bases from V and 3 from J, leaving 12 bases between them. The CDR3 runs to 17 residues. Germline V gene lookup returns CDR1 MNHEY and CDR2 SVGEGT. The CDR3 DNA reads TGTGCCAGCAGTTACTCCCCCCCGGGGGGCTATAATTCACCCCTCCACTTT. It is translated as CASSYSPPGGYNSPLHF.

Concerning this clonotype: This clone may be a read error of a much larger clone one base away. V and J are TRBV28 and TRBJ2-7; D is ambiguous. The V and J ends lost 7 bases and 3 bases respectively, with 10 bases between them. This CDR3 region has 12 residues. CDR1 is MDHEN, CDR2 SYDVKM, per germline. In DNA form, the CDR3 reads TGTGCCAGCAACCTAGTGTTCTACGAGCAGTACTTC. It yields the protein CASNLVFYEQYF.